Listed here are 8 T cell receptor beta chains from one sample, sequenced in a study of blood T cell repertoires in COVID-19. The assay was immunoSEQ multiplex PCR, and TCRdb's table has in-frame clones only and misses some. The repertoire holds 200,000 to 250,000 clones, with 80% to 85% as singletons. The sequencing sample was made of peripheral blood. The receptors come from a woman aged 70-85 years with COVID-19, enrolled during active disease.

This chain links TRBV18 with TRBJ1-3, with D possibly matching TRBD1 (5 bases). The germline CDR1 and CDR2 sequences are KGHSH and LQKENI. V was clipped by 2 bases and J by 0 bases, with 14 bases between them. The CDR3 has 17 amino acids. For the CDR3, the DNA is TGTGCCAGCTCACCATCATGGCCCCAGGGCTCTGGAAACACCATATATTTT. It yields the protein CASSPSWPQGSGNTIYF.

J is TRBJ2-2 and V is TRBV19; 8 bases map to TRBD1. Germline CDR1 is LNHDA and CDR2 is SQIVND (reference sequence). This CDR3 contains 15 residues. The V gene end was trimmed by 7 bases and the J gene end by 3 bases; junction bases not matched to a gene: 7. The CDR3, as DNA: TGTGCCAGTATAAAGGCAGGGGGCTACACCGGGGAGCTGTTTTTT. This encodes CASIKAGGYTGELFF. The full variable domain, in which reference TRBV19 and TRBJ2-2 provide the parts outside the CDR3, is DGGITQSPKYLFRKEGQNVTLSCEQNLNHDAMYWYRQDPGQGLRLIYYSQIVNDFQKGDIAEGYSVSREKKESFPLTVTSAQKNPTAFYLCASIKAGGYTGELFFGEGSRLTVL.

This clone was detected only once. CDR3 sequence (DNA): TGTGCCAGCAGTTCCCCACGGGAGGGCCCCTACGAGCAGTACTTC. Residues: CASSSPREGPYEQYF. The chain uses TRBV28 and TRBJ2-7; TRBD2 matches at 8 bases. The CDR3 consists of 15 residues. CDR1 and CDR2 (germline): MDHEN, SYDVKM. Trimming took 4 bases from V and 2 from J; bases not matched to a gene: 7.

This clone turned up a few times. The chain recombines TRBV5-6 with TRBJ2-1; D is undetermined. V lost 4 bases to trimming and J lost 14 bases, with 7 bases between them. Germline V CDR1 and CDR2: SGHDT, YYEEEE. The CDR3 sequence is 9 residues long. CDR3: CASSGPKFF. In nucleotides, the CDR3 is TGTGCCAGCAGCGGGCCGAAGTTCTTC.

The chain carries TRBV19 and TRBJ2-1; the match to TRBD1 covers 8 bases. Looked up from germline, CDR1 is LNHDA and CDR2 is SQIVND (reference sequence). CDR3 length: 15 residues. V was clipped by 0 bases and J by 4 bases; unmatched bases: 2. CDR3 sequence reads: CASSIDRGLYNEQFF. As DNA, the CDR3 is TGTGCCAGTAGTATAGACAGGGGGCTTTACAATGAGCAGTTCTTC.

The chain is built from TRBV19 and TRBJ2-1, with TRBD2 identical over 9 bases. Germline V CDR1 and CDR2: LNHDA, SQIVND (reference sequence). The CDR3 spans 15 residues. Trimming took 4 bases from V and 9 from J; bases not matched to a gene: 10. This chain's CDR3 is CASSTIAGVLGEQFF. The CDR3 nucleotides are TGTGCCAGTAGTACCATAGCGGGAGTATTGGGTGAGCAGTTCTTC.

The CDR3 coding sequence is TGTGCCAGCAGTCCCCTCACAGGAAAGAACACTGAAGCTTTCTTT. Its protein product is CASSPLTGKNTEAFF. V usage is TRBV28 and J usage is TRBJ1-1; D might be TRBD1 (5 bases). This CDR3 is built from 15 residues. The germline gives CDR1 MDHEN, CDR2 SYDVKM. Trimming shortened V by 5 bases and J by 1 base, and 14 bases separated the two germline ends.

Only one count was recorded for this clone. This chain connects TRBV11-2 to TRBJ2-7; 11 bases agree with TRBD1. The CDR3 totals 14 residues. The germline V gene has CDR1 SGHAT and CDR2 FQNNGV. The J segment lost 4 bases and the V segment lost 5 bases, leaving 4 bases of the junction unmatched. The CDR3 DNA follows: TGTGCCAGCAGCAGGGGACAGGGGGGTTACGAGCAGTACTTC. It specifies CASSRGQGGYEQYF.